This T cell receptor (beta chain) was captured by sequencing in a study of T cell responses to AZD1222 COVID-19 vaccine. The CDR3 consists of 14 residues. V gave up 5 bases and J gave up 7 bases, with 17 bases separating them. The germline V gene has CDR1 MNHEY and CDR2 SMNVEV (reference sequence). Sequenced by immunoSEQ multiplex PCR; TCRdb stores in-frame clones only, minus some. The sample lists approximately 140,000 clones; approximately 92% were seen once. The chain recombines TRBV27 with TRBJ1-1, with D possibly matching TRBD1 (6 bases). Sequences were derived from peripheral blood, sampled 28 days after the second AZD1222 dose. The clonotype was recovered from an adult who received the AZD1222 COVID-19 vaccine. CDR3 sequence reads: CASSGSQGTYEAFF. In DNA, the CDR3 is TGTGCCAGCAGTGGGTCACAGGGAACCTATGAAGCTTTCTTT.